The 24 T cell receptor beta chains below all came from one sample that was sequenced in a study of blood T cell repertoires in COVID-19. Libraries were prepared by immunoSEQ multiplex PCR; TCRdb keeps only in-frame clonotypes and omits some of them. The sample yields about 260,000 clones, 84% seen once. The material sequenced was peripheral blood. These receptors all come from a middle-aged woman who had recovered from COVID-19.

The CDR3 coding sequence is TGTGCCAGCGGGGAGAATAATGAAAAACTGTTTTTT. This codes for CASGENNEKLFF. The chain has TRBV25-1 and TRBJ1-4, with D unresolved. Trimming removed 8 bases at V and 4 bases at J, with 8 bases between. This CDR3 contains 12 residues. Germline V CDR1 and CDR2: MGHDK, SYGVNS.

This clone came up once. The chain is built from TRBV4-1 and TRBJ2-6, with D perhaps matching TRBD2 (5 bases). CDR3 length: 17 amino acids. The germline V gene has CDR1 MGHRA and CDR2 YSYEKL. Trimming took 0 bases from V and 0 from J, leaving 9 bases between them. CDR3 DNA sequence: TGCGCCAGCAGCCAAGATGAGGGAAACTCTGGGGCCAACGTCCTGACTTTC. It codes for CASSQDEGNSGANVLTF.

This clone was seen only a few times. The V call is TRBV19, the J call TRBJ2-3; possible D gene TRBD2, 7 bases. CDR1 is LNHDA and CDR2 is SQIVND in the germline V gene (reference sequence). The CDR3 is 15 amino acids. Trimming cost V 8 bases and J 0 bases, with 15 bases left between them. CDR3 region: CASSGAGASTDTQYF. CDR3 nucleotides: TGTGCCAGTTCAGGCGCGGGGGCTAGCACAGATACGCAGTATTTT.

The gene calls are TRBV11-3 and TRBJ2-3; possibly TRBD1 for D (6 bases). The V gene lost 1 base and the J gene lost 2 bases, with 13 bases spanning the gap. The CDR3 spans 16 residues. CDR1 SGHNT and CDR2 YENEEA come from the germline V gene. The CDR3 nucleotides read TGTGCCAGCAGCTTAGGATTCAACAGGGCCACAGATACGCAGTATTTT. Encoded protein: CASSLGFNRATDTQYF.

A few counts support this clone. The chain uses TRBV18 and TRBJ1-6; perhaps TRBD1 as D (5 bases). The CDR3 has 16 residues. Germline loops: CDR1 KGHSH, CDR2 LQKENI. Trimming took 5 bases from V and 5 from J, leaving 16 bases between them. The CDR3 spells CASSSYQGAHNSPLHF. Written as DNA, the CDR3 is TGTGCCAGCTCATCGTACCAGGGTGCCCATAATTCACCCCTCCACTTT.

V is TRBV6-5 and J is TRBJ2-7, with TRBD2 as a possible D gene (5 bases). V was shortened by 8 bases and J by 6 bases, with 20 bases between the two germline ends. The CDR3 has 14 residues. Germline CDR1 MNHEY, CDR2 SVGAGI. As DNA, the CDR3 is TGTGCCAGCTCCACCGGGGTAGGGTTATTCGAGCAGTACTTC. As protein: CASSTGVGLFEQYF.

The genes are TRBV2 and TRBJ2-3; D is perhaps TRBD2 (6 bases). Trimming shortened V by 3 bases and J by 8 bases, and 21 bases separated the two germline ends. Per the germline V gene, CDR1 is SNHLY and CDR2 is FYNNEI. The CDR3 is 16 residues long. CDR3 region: CASSESRGLGLGTQYF. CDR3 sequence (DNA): TGTGCCAGCAGTGAGAGCCGGGGACTGGGGTTGGGTACGCAGTATTTT. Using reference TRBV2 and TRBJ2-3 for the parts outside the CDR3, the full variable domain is EPEVTQTPSHQVTQMGQEVILRCVPISNHLYFYWYRQILGQKVEFLVSFYNNEISEKSEIFDDQFSVERPDGSNFTLKIRSTKLEDSAMYFCASSESRGLGLGTQYFGPGTRLTVL.

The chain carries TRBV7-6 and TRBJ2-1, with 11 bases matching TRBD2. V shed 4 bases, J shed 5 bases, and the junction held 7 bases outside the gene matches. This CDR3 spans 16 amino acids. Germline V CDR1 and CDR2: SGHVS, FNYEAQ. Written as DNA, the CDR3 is TGTGCCAGCAGCTGGGGCCTAGCGGGGGGACACAATGAGCAGTTCTTC. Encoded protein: CASSWGLAGGHNEQFF.

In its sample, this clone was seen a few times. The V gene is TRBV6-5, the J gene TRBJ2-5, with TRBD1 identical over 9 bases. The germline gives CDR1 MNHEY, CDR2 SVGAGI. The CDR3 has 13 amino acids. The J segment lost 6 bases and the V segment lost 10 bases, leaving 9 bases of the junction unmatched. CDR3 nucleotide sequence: TGTGCCACTTCGACAGGGGGGAGGCAGACCCAGTACTTC. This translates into CATSTGGRQTQYF.

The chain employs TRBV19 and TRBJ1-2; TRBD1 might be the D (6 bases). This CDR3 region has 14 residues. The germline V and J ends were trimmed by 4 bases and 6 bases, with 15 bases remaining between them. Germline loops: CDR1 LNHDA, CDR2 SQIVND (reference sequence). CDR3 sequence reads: CASSSPTGKDGYTF. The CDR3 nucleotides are TGTGCCAGTAGTAGCCCTACAGGGAAGGATGGCTACACCTTC.

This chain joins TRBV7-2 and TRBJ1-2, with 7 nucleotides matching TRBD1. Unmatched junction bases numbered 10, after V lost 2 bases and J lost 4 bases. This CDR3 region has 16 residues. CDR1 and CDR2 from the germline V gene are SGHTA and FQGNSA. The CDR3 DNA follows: TGTGCCAGCAGCTTACCGCTCGAGACAGGGAGCTATGGCTACACCTTC. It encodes CASSLPLETGSYGYTF.

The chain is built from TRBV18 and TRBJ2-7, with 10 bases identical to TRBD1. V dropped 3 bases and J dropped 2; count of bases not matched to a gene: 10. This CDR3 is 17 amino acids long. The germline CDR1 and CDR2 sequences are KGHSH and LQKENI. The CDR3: CASSPGQGISTAYEQYF. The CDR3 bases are TGTGCCAGCTCACCGGGACAGGGGATAAGTACAGCCTACGAGCAGTACTTC.

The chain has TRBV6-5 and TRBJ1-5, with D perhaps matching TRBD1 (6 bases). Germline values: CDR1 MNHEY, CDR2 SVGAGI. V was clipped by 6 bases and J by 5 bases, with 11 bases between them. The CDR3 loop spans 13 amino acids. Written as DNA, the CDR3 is TGTGCCAGCAGCCGGGACACCTATCAGCCCCAGCATTTT. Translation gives CASSRDTYQPQHF.

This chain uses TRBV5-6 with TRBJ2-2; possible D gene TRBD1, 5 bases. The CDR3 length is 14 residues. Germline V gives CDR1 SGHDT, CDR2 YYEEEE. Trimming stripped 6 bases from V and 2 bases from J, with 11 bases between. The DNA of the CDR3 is TGTGCCAGCACCTGGGGCGGAAACACCGGGGAGCTGTTTTTT. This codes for CASTWGGNTGELFF.

DNA for the CDR3: TGTGCCAGCAGCTTGGTGGCGGCCAGTACATCCTCCTACGAGCAGTACTTC. As protein: CASSLVAASTSSYEQYF. This sequence joins TRBV5-6 and TRBJ2-7; D is uncertain. The germline gives CDR1 SGHDT, CDR2 YYEEEE. This CDR3 contains 17 residues. V was pared by 0 bases and J by 0 bases, with 16 bases between.

The CDR3: CASSENGEETQYF. CDR3 bases: TGTGCCAGCAGTGAAAATGGGGAGGAGACCCAGTACTTC. This rearrangement joins TRBV6-1 to TRBJ2-5; possible D gene TRBD2, 5 bases. Germline CDR1 MNHNS, CDR2 SASEGT. CDR3 length equals 13 residues. Between the trimmed V and J ends, which lost 2 bases and 5 bases, there was a span of 9 bases.

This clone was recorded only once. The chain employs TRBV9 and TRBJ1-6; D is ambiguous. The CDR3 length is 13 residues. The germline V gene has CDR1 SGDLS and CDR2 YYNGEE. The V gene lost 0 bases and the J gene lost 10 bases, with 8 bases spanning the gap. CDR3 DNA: TGTGCCAGCAGCGTAGGTAGCGGATCACCCCTCCACTTT. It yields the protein CASSVGSGSPLHF.

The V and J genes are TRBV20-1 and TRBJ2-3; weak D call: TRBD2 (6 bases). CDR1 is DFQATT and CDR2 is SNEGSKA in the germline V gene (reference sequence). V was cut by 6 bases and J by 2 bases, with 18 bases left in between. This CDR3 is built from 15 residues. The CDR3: CSASGSAGNTDTQYF. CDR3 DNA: TGCAGTGCCAGTGGCTCGGCGGGGAACACAGATACGCAGTATTTT.

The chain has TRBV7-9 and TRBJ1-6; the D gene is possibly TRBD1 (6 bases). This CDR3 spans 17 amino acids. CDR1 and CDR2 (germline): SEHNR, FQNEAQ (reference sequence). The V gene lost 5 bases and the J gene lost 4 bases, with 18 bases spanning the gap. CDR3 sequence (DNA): TGTGCCAGCAGCCCTCCCCAGGGGCCGCTTTATAATTCACCCCTCCACTTT. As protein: CASSPPQGPLYNSPLHF. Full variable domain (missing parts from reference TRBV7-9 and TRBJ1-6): DTGVSQNPRHKITKRGQNVTFRCDPISEHNRLYWYRQTLGQGPEFLTYFQNEAQLEKSRLLSDRFSAERPKGSFSTLEIQRTEQGDSAMYLCASSPPQGPLYNSPLHFGNGTRLTVT.

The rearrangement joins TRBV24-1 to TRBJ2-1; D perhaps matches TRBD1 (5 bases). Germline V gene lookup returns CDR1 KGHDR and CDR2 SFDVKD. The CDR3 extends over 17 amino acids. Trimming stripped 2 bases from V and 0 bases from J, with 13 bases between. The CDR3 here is CATSDWGLTSSYNEQFF. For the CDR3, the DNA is TGTGCCACCAGTGATTGGGGCCTAACAAGCTCCTACAATGAGCAGTTCTTC.

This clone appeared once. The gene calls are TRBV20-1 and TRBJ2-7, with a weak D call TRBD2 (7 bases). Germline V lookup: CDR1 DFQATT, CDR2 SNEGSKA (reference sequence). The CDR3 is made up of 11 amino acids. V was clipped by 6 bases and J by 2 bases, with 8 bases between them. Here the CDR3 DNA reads TGCAGTGCCGGGGGGCCCTACGAGCAGTACTTC. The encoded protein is CSAGGPYEQYF.

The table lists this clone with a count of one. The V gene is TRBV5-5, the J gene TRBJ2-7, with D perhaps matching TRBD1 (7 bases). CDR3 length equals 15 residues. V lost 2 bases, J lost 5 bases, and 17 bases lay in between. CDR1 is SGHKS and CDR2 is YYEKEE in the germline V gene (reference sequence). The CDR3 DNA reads TGTGCCAGCAGCTTTGAAGGCAGGGGGGACCACGAGCAGTACTTC. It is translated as CASSFEGRGDHEQYF.

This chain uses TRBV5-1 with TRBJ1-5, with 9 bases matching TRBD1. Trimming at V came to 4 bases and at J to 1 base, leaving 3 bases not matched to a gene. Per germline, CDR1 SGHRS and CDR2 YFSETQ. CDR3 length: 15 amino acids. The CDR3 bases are TGCGCCAGCAGCGAACAGGGGGCCAGCAATCAGCCCCAGCATTTT. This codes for CASSEQGASNQPQHF.

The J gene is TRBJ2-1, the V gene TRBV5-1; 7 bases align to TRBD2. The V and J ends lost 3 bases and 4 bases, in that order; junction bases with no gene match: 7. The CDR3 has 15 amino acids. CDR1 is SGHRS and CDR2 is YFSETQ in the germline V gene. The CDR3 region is CASSYGAGVYNEQFF. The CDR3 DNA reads TGCGCCAGCAGCTACGGGGCGGGGGTTTACAATGAGCAGTTCTTC.